This is a list of T cell receptor beta chains from one sample in a study of shared clonotypes between healthy human individuals. Produced via immunoSEQ multiplex PCR; TCRdb's table is partial and in-frame only. The sample yields roughly 760,000 clones, over 65% seen once. Sample: memory CD4+ T cells sorted from blood. The receptors were sampled from a woman younger than 45 in good health. Each CDR3 is given with its conserved first and last residue. D genes are given only for firm matches. Rows may omit the clone size; those that give it use once, few, many or a size class.

abundance	v_gene	j_gene	d_gene	CDR3aa	CDR3nt
once	TRBV7-9	TRBJ2-5	-	CASSLWATGVAAYQETQYF	TGTGCCAGCAGCTTATGGGCGACCGGGGTAGCGGCCTACCAAGAGACCCAGTACTTC
few	TRBV19	TRBJ2-3	TRBD2	CASSISAGAGVTDTQYF	TGTGCCAGTAGTATCAGCGCTGGAGCGGGGGTAACAGATACGCAGTATTTT
-	TRBV2	TRBJ2-5	TRBD1	CASSEQGQGLETQYF	TGTGCCAGCAGTGAGCAGGGACAGGGGTTAGAGACCCAGTACTTC
-	TRBV5-1	TRBJ2-2	TRBD1	CASSLTPGGTGYTGELFF	TGCGCCAGCAGCCTCACCCCAGGGGGGACAGGATACACCGGGGAGCTGTTTTTT
-	TRBV5-5	TRBJ2-7	-	CASSGLASSYEQYF	TGTGCCAGCAGCGGCCTAGCGAGCTCCTACGAGCAGTACTTC
-	TRBV7-9	TRBJ1-2	-	CASSSQQGRYGYTF	TGTGCCAGCAGCTCGCAGCAGGGTCGGTATGGCTACACCTTC
many	TRBV28	TRBJ2-3	TRBD2	CASYGASGRGTDTQYF	TGTGCCAGCTATGGGGCTAGCGGGAGGGGGACAGATACGCAGTATTTT
-	TRBV5-1	TRBJ2-7	-	CASSSGQTNEQYF	TGCGCCAGCAGCTCCGGCCAGACAAACGAGCAGTACTTC
-	TRBV10-2	TRBJ1-1	TRBD1	CASSVNRGDTEAFF	TGCGCCAGCAGTGTCAACAGGGGGGACACTGAAGCTTTCTTT
-	TRBV2	TRBJ2-1	-	CASSYLASYNEQFF	TGTGCCAGCAGTTACCTAGCGTCCTACAATGAGCAGTTCTTC
-	TRBV2	TRBJ2-7	-	CASRRDKPYEQYF	TGTGCCAGCAGAAGGGACAAACCCTACGAGCAGTACTTC
-	TRBV29-1	TRBJ2-1	TRBD2	CSGGRSGSREQFF	TGCAGCGGGGGGCGAAGCGGGAGTCGGGAGCAGTTCTTC
-	TRBV11-3	TRBJ2-1	-	CASSRKADFVEGEQFF	TGTGCCAGCAGCCGCAAAGCGGATTTTGTTGAGGGTGAGCAGTTCTTC
-	TRBV6-5	TRBJ2-2	-	CASSYDSYTGELFF	TGTGCCAGCAGTTACGATTCTTACACCGGGGAGCTGTTTTTT
once	TRBV7-8	TRBJ1-3	-	CASSFLGGSGNTIYF	TGTGCCAGCAGCTTCCTTGGAGGCTCTGGAAACACCATATATTTT
-	TRBV11-2	TRBJ2-1	TRBD2	CASSLILAGDPGYNEQFF	TGTGCCAGCAGCTTGATCCTAGCGGGAGACCCGGGCTACAATGAGCAGTTCTTC
few	TRBV7-9	TRBJ2-2	-	CASSSYSEITGELFF	TGTGCCAGCAGCTCCTACAGCGAAATCACCGGGGAGCTGTTTTTT